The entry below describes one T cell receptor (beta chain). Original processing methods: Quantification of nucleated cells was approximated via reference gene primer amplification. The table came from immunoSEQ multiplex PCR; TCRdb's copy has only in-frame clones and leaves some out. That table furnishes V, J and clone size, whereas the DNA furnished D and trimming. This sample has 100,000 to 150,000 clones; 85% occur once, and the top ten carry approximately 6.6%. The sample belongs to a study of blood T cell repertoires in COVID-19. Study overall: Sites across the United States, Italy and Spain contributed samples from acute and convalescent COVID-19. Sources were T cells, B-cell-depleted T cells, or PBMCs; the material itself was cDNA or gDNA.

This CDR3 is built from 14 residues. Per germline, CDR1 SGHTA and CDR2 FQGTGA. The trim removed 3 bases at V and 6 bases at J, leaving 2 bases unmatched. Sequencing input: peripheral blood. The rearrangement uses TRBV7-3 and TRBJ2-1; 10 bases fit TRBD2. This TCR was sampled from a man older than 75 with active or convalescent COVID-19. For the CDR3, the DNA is TGTGCCAGCAGCTTTCTAGCGGGAGTCAATGAGCAGTTCTTC. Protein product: CASSFLAGVNEQFF.